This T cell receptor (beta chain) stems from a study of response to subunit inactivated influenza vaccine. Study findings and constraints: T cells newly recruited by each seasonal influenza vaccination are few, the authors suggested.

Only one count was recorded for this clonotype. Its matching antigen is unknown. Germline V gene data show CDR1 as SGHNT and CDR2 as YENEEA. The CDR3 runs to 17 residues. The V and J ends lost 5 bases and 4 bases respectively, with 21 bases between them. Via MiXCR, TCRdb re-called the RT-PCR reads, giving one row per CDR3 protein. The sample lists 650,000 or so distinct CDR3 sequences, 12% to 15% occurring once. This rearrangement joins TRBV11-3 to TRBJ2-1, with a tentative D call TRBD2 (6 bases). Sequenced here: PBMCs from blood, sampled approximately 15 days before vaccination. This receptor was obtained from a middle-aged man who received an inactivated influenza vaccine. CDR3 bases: TGTGCCAGCAGCAGGGGTAGAACGGGAGTAGGGTACAATGAGCAGTTCTTC. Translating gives CASSRGRTGVGYNEQFF.